Below, 30 T cell receptor beta chains from the same sample are listed, as sequenced in a study of molecular identifiers for immune sequencing clone quantification. In TCRdb, the PCR reads were re-called with MiXCR into one record per CDR3 protein. The table includes 250,000 to 400,000 distinct CDR3 sequences, about a fifth detected once. The source material was naive CD8+ T cells from blood, with Jurkat cell RNA spiked in. Subset noted: FACS-sorted CD8+CD4-CCR7+CD45RA+ naive T cells. These receptors were collected from a human donor in good health. Some libraries in this study had Jurkat cell RNA spiked in.

This clonotype was seen ten or more times. The chain combines TRBV12-3 or TRBV12-4 with TRBJ2-3; a possible D gene is TRBD1 (6 bases). The CDR3 sequence is 15 residues long. V was shortened by 5 bases and J by 0 bases, with 12 bases between the two germline ends. The CDR3 reads CASSLGHPSTDTQYF. The CDR3 bases are TGTGCCAGCAGTCTGGGACACCCGAGCACAGATACGCAGTATTTT.

The table lists this clonotype with many counts. The CDR3 loop is CASSPGTRMTYNEQFF. CDR3 sequence (DNA): TGTGCCAGCAGTCCCGGGACTAGAATGACCTACAATGAGCAGTTCTTC. This rearrangement joins TRBV28 to TRBJ2-1; 8 nucleotides line up with TRBD2. Unmatched junction bases numbered 8, after V lost 5 bases and J lost 2 bases. The CDR3 contains 16 residues. Germline V gives CDR1 MDHEN, CDR2 SYDVKM.

This clonotype was picked up many times. The V gene is TRBV2, the J gene TRBJ1-4, with D uncertain. Between the trimmed V and J ends, which lost 6 bases and 3 bases, there was a span of 8 bases. The CDR3 contains 13 residues. The germline V gene has CDR1 SNHLY and CDR2 FYNNEI. The CDR3 is CASRRAANEKLFF. CDR3 nucleotides: TGTGCCAGCAGGCGGGCCGCTAATGAAAAACTGTTTTTT.

This clonotype was seen repeatedly, ten times or more. The chain has TRBV6-5 and TRBJ2-7; 7 bases are a match to TRBD2. V was clipped by 5 bases and J by 6 bases; unmatched bases: 13. This CDR3 region has 15 residues. Germline CDR1 and CDR2: MNHEY and SVGAGI. The CDR3 protein is CASSTAGREGTEQYF. The CDR3 DNA reads as TGTGCCAGCAGTACCGCGGGTAGGGAGGGCACCGAGCAGTACTTC.

This clonotype was observed once. This may stem from a read error, because a much larger clone lies one nucleotide away. The chain couples TRBV27 to TRBJ1-1; TRBD1 is a possible D gene (5 bases). Germline V gene data show CDR1 as MNHEY and CDR2 as SMNVEV (reference sequence). The CDR3 sequence is 15 residues long. CDR3 residues: CASGLSQGLETEAFF. As DNA, the CDR3 is TGTGCCAGCGGTTTATCCCAGGGCTTGGAGACTGAAGCTTTCTTT.

This clonotype was seen at least ten times. The V gene is TRBV7-6, the J gene TRBJ2-7; 8 bases line up with TRBD1. V shed 1 base and J 6 bases; nucleotides not matched to a gene: 11. Germline CDR1 is SGHVS and CDR2 is FNYEAQ. The CDR3 covers 16 residues. This CDR3 reads CASSLGLETGVGEQYF. CDR3 nucleotide sequence: TGTGCCAGCAGCTTAGGTCTGGAGACAGGGGTGGGCGAGCAGTACTTC.

This clonotype was counted at least ten times. The genes are TRBV29-1 and TRBJ1-3; D might be TRBD1 (6 bases). The V and J ends lost 4 bases and 0 bases respectively, with 10 bases between them. The CDR3 has 14 amino acids. Per germline, CDR1 SQVTM and CDR2 ANQGSEA. CDR3 sequence reads: CSVVSGVSGNTIYF. CDR3 DNA sequence: TGCAGCGTTGTTTCAGGGGTCTCTGGAAACACCATATATTTT.

This clonotype appeared many times. V usage is TRBV29-1 and J usage is TRBJ1-1; the D is unclear. The CDR3 runs 15 residues. Trimming took off 2 bases at V and 1 base at J, with 14 bases between the two ends. Germline V gene lookup returns CDR1 SQVTM and CDR2 ANQGSEA. CDR3 sequence (DNA): TGCAGCGTTGAAAGCAAGATTTGGGGGAACACTGAAGCTTTCTTT. This gives the protein CSVESKIWGNTEAFF. The variable domain in full, with the rest retrieved from reference TRBV29-1 and TRBJ1-1, is SAVISQKPSRDICQRGTSLTIQCQVDSQVTMMFWYRQQPGQSLTLIATANQGSEATYESGFVIDKFPISRPNLTFSTLTVSNMSPEDSSIYLCSVESKIWGNTEAFFGQGTRLTVV.

This clonotype showed up many times. This sequence joins TRBV7-6 and TRBJ2-5, with D uncertain. Germline-derived CDR1 and CDR2 are SGHVS and FNYEAQ. The CDR3 has 14 residues. V was clipped by 4 bases and J by 1 base, with 10 bases between them. CDR3 DNA: TGTGCCAGCAGCTATACGGTACTCCAAGAGACCCAGTACTTC. Protein sequence: CASSYTVLQETQYF.

This clonotype was seen ten or more times. V and J are TRBV6-5 and TRBJ2-5; no definite D call. V dropped 2 bases and J dropped 2 bases, with 9 bases sitting between them. Germline CDR1 is MNHEY and CDR2 is SVGAGI. CDR3 length: 14 residues. CDR3: CASSYPTAQETQYF. The CDR3 region has the DNA TGTGCCAGCAGTTACCCCACAGCACAAGAGACCCAGTACTTC.

This clonotype was observed many times. The chain is built from TRBV29-1 and TRBJ2-7; D is tentatively TRBD1 or TRBD2 (5 bases each). The CDR3 extends over 12 amino acids. Looked up from germline, CDR1 is SQVTM and CDR2 is ANQGSEA. Trimming left V 5 bases short and J 3 bases short, with 11 bases between. The CDR3 here is CSVKGPGYEQYF. The CDR3 nucleotides are TGCAGCGTTAAGGGACCGGGCTACGAGCAGTACTTC.

The genes are TRBV10-3 and TRBJ2-5; a possible D gene is TRBD1 (5 bases). Per the germline V gene, CDR1 is ENHRY and CDR2 is SYGVKD. The CDR3 contains 12 residues. V shed 4 bases and J shed 2 bases, with 5 bases lying between them. CDR3 protein: CAISGQQETQYF. CDR3 DNA sequence: TGTGCCATCAGTGGACAGCAAGAGACCCAGTACTTC.

This clonotype has at least ten counts. V gene TRBV4-3 combines with J gene TRBJ2-3; 10 nucleotides agree with TRBD1. V lost 6 bases, J lost 1 base, and 4 bases stayed unmatched. This CDR3 is 15 amino acids long. The V gene's germline CDR1 is LGHNA and CDR2 YSLEER. CDR3 nucleotide sequence: TGCGCCAGCAGTCAGGACAGGGGGGGCACAGATACGCAGTATTTT. Translated, it gives CASSQDRGGTDTQYF.

The table lists this clonotype with many counts. V is TRBV6-5 and J is TRBJ2-3; D not resolved. Germline assignment: CDR1 MNHEY and CDR2 SVGAGI. V shed 0 bases and J shed 4 bases, with 5 bases lying between them. This CDR3 has 13 residues. As DNA, the CDR3 is TGTGCCAGCAGTTACTCACACTCAGATACGCAGTATTTT. Amino acid sequence: CASSYSHSDTQYF.

J is TRBJ2-3 and V is TRBV6-2 or TRBV6-3; D is possibly TRBD2 (7 bases). The CDR3 is 16 amino acids. V dropped 0 bases and J dropped 5 bases, with 15 bases sitting between them. Per the germline V gene, CDR1 is MNHEY and CDR2 is SVGEGT. CDR3 coding DNA: TGTGCCAGCAGTTACTCGGCGGGGGCGGCTGGAGATACGCAGTATTTT. Translating gives CASSYSAGAAGDTQYF.

The chain combines TRBV19 with TRBJ2-3; no definite D call. The CDR3 totals 13 residues. Deletions cut 5 bases from V and 4 bases from J, with 10 bases between. Germline V gives CDR1 LNHDA, CDR2 SQIVND (reference sequence). This chain's CDR3 is CASSRGQPDTQYF. In DNA form, the CDR3 reads TGTGCCAGTAGTCGAGGCCAGCCAGATACGCAGTATTTT.

In its sample, this clonotype was seen many times. The gene calls are TRBV20-1 and TRBJ1-5, with D hard to call. The V gene's germline CDR1 is DFQATT and CDR2 SNEGSKA (reference sequence). The CDR3 contains 14 residues. Trimming stripped 3 bases from V and 0 bases from J, with 9 bases between. The CDR3 sequence: CSASEPYSNQPQHF. In nucleotides, the CDR3 is TGCAGTGCTAGTGAACCGTATAGCAATCAGCCCCAGCATTTT.

This clonotype was seen many times. The V and J genes are TRBV6-2 or TRBV6-3 and TRBJ2-4; tentative D call: TRBD1 (5 bases). With 4 bases removed from V and 13 bases from J, the gap between germline ends came to 17 bases. CDR1 MNHEY and CDR2 SVGEGT come from the germline V gene. The CDR3 has 13 amino acids. Here the CDR3 reads CASSSGSWAGQYF. CDR3 DNA sequence: TGTGCCAGCAGTTCCGGCAGTTGGGCAGGGCAGTACTTC.

This clonotype was seen repeatedly, ten times or more. The DNA of the CDR3 is TGTGCCAGCACCTCGGACCTCATGGGCACAGATACGCAGTATTTT. Amino acids: CASTSDLMGTDTQYF. The rearrangement links TRBV6-5 to TRBJ2-3; D unclear. Germline CDR1 is MNHEY and CDR2 is SVGAGI. This CDR3 is 15 amino acids long. V was clipped by 7 bases and J by 1 base, with 15 bases between them.

This clonotype was counted many times. This rearrangement joins TRBV28 to TRBJ1-1, with D unclear. The CDR3 totals 13 residues. Germline loops: CDR1 MDHEN, CDR2 SYDVKM. Between the trimmed V and J ends, which lost 6 bases and 2 bases, there was a span of 10 bases. The CDR3 region is CASSSRSNTEAFF. CDR3 nucleotide sequence: TGTGCCAGCAGCTCAAGGAGTAACACTGAAGCTTTCTTT. Drawing the rest from reference TRBV28 and TRBJ1-1, the complete variable domain is DVKVTQSSRYLVKRTGEKVFLECVQDMDHENMFWYRQDPGLGLRLIYFSYDVKMKEKGDIPEGYSVSREKKERFSLILESASTNQTSMYLCASSSRSNTEAFFGQGTRLTVV.

This clonotype has ten or more counts. The chain links TRBV4-1 to TRBJ1-5; D unresolved. The CDR3 extends over 16 amino acids. Per germline, CDR1 MGHRA and CDR2 YSYEKL. V dropped 4 bases and J dropped 4 bases, with 17 bases sitting between them. The CDR3 coding sequence is TGCGCCAGCAGCCTGGTTGTAGGGCCGACTAATCAGCCCCAGCATTTT. Translation: CASSLVVGPTNQPQHF.

CDR3 nucleotides: TGTGCCAGCAGCCAAGATTCTGGCCGCTGGCGCTTAGACGCCAAAAACATTCAGTACTTC. Amino acid sequence: CASSQDSGRWRLDAKNIQYF. V gene TRBV3-1 combines with J gene TRBJ2-4; D unclear. V gave up 0 bases and J gave up 1 base, with 22 bases separating them. This CDR3 spans 20 amino acids. Germline V gives CDR1 LGHDT, CDR2 YNNKEL (reference sequence).

V and J are TRBV2 and TRBJ2-5, with D tentatively TRBD2 (5 bases). Per germline, CDR1 SNHLY and CDR2 FYNNEI. The CDR3 runs to 19 residues. With 1 base removed from V and 2 bases from J, the gap between germline ends came to 23 bases. The CDR3 loop reads CASSEEFGKDSWWQETQYF. For the CDR3, the DNA is TGTGCCAGCAGTGAAGAGTTTGGGAAGGACTCGTGGTGGCAAGAGACCCAGTACTTC.

This clonotype was found many times. The chain carries TRBV4-3 and TRBJ2-5; maybe TRBD2 (6 bases). The CDR3 extends over 18 amino acids. Trimming removed 0 bases at V and 4 bases at J, with 21 bases between. Germline-derived CDR1 and CDR2 are LGHNA and YSLEER. The CDR3 loop is CASSQDHAGGSVRETQYF. In DNA form, the CDR3 reads TGCGCCAGCAGCCAAGATCATGCCGGGGGTAGCGTCAGAGAGACCCAGTACTTC.

This clonotype occurred many times. The chain links TRBV24-1 to TRBJ2-1; 10 bases line up with TRBD2. V lost 5 bases and J lost 5; bases outside the gene matches: 2. Germline CDR1 and CDR2: KGHDR and SFDVKD. This CDR3 comprises 14 residues. The CDR3 loop reads CATSGLAGNNEQFF. The CDR3 region has the DNA TGTGCCACCAGTGGACTAGCGGGCAACAATGAGCAGTTCTTC.

This clonotype came up many times. The V gene is TRBV7-6, the J gene TRBJ2-1; 7 bases agree with TRBD2. The CDR3 runs to 15 residues. From germline, CDR1 is SGHVS and CDR2 FNYEAQ. The V gene end was trimmed by 0 bases and the J gene end by 8 bases; junction bases not matched to a gene: 7. The CDR3 DNA reads as TGTGCCAGCAGCTTAGCGGGCGGGGGTAAGGATGAGCAGTTCTTC. Translated, it gives CASSLAGGGKDEQFF.

The rearrangement uses TRBV27 and TRBJ2-5; 10 nucleotides align to TRBD2. The length of the CDR3 is 14 residues. V dropped 4 bases and J dropped 7; count of bases not matched to a gene: 6. Germline-derived CDR1 and CDR2 are MNHEY and SMNVEV (reference sequence). CDR3 DNA: TGTGCCAGCAGTTGGGGCTTAGCGGGAGGGACCCAGTACTTC. Protein: CASSWGLAGGTQYF.

The chain uses TRBV20-1 and TRBJ2-7; TRBD2 might be the D (7 bases). The ends were cut back, 3 bases at V and 3 bases at J, with 15 bases in the middle. CDR3 length: 14 amino acids. Germline CDR1 is DFQATT and CDR2 is SNEGSKA (reference sequence). The CDR3 sequence is CSARARGGFYEQYF. The DNA of the CDR3 is TGCAGTGCTAGGGCGCGCGGGGGCTTCTACGAGCAGTACTTC.

This clonotype was detected only once. V usage is TRBV19 and J usage is TRBJ2-5; D not certain. Germline V lookup: CDR1 LNHDA, CDR2 SQIVND (reference sequence). This CDR3 comprises 14 residues. Trimming pared 0 bases from V and 5 bases from J, leaving 10 bases between. Here the CDR3 DNA reads TGTGCCAGTAGTATAGATGACATGGGGGAGACCCAGTACTTC. As protein: CASSIDDMGETQYF.

The chain links TRBV2 to TRBJ2-5; D uncertain. CDR3 size: 14 residues. V lost 10 bases to trimming and J lost 2 bases, with 17 bases between them. The V gene's germline CDR1 is SNHLY and CDR2 FYNNEI. The CDR3 here is CATIPPDLQETQYF. CDR3 DNA: TGTGCCACCATACCCCCCGACTTGCAAGAGACCCAGTACTTC.